These 26 T cell receptor beta chains came from one sample sequenced in a study of regulatory T cells in long-lasting Graves disease. Indicated time point: newly diagnosed GD, antithyroid drugs for less than 3 months. With RNA extracted from PBMCs as input, the TCR library was made. HTBI primers from iRepertoire and Arm-PCR of CDR3 regions yielded the TCR beta libraries. TCRdb passed the multiplex PCR reads through MiXCR, listing each CDR3 protein once. The sample shows 350,000 to 450,000 distinct CDR3 sequences, approximately 15% of them seen only once. These records were also assigned to another study, of T cells in Graves' hyperthyroidism and ophthalmopathy.

This specimen consisted of peripheral blood mononuclear cells (PBMCs), obtained at new diagnosis, from a patient treated with antithyroid drugs. These receptors all stem from a man between 35 and 55 years old with Graves disease.

In this sample, this clonotype turned up many times. CDR3: CASSPQLLTEAFF. The CDR3, as DNA: TGTGCCAGCAGCCCACAACTCCTCACTGAAGCTTTCTTT. V usage is TRBV28 and J usage is TRBJ1-1; D is undetermined. The CDR3 loop spans 13 amino acids. Germline assignment: CDR1 MDHEN and CDR2 SYDVKM. V lost 6 bases to trimming and J lost 4 bases, with 12 bases between them.

The chain combines TRBV4-1 with TRBJ1-5; no clear D. V was trimmed by 1 base and J by 4 bases, leaving 5 bases between them. The germline V gene has CDR1 MGHRA and CDR2 YSYEKL. This CDR3 has 13 residues. The CDR3 DNA is TGCGCCAGCAGCCAAGCTGTAAATCAGCCCCAGCATTTT. Protein: CASSQAVNQPQHF.

Many counts were recorded for this clonotype. V and J are TRBV28 and TRBJ2-7, with D possibly being TRBD1 (6 bases). Deletions cut 5 bases from V and 0 bases from J, with 14 bases between. Germline V gene sequence: CDR1 MDHEN, CDR2 SYDVKM. The CDR3 runs to 15 residues. CDR3 coding DNA: TGTGCCAGCAGTCTACAGGGTGCCCGCTCCTACGAGCAGTACTTC. Translating gives CASSLQGARSYEQYF.

At least ten counts were recorded for this clonotype. This chain uses TRBV2 with TRBJ2-7; 9 bases agree with TRBD1. The CDR3 has 17 amino acids. Germline CDR1 and CDR2: SNHLY and FYNNEI. J gave up 0 bases and V 6 bases, and 12 bases lay outside the gene matches. DNA for the CDR3: TGTGCCAGCAGAGAAAGAAAAACAGGGGGCTTCTCCTACGAGCAGTACTTC. Its translation is CASRERKTGGFSYEQYF.

This clonotype came up many times. The chain combines TRBV24-1 with TRBJ2-5; the D gene is possibly TRBD1 (5 bases). V was shortened by 0 bases and J by 5 bases, with 15 bases between the two germline ends. Looked up from germline, CDR1 is KGHDR and CDR2 is SFDVKD. The length of the CDR3 is 16 residues. Here the CDR3 DNA reads TGTGCCACCAGTGATTTGCATCGGGCAGGGATCGAGACCCAGTACTTC. As protein: CATSDLHRAGIETQYF.

This clonotype was observed many times. The chain is built from TRBV5-1 and TRBJ1-2; 7 bases line up with TRBD1. Germline CDR1 and CDR2: SGHRS and YFSETQ. The CDR3 runs 14 residues. V was clipped by 4 bases and J by 2 bases; unmatched bases: 5. The CDR3 nucleotides are TGCGCCAGCAGCCGCGGACAGGAAAACTATGGCTACACCTTC. Amino acids: CASSRGQENYGYTF.

V is TRBV2 and J is TRBJ2-1; perhaps D is TRBD1 or TRBD2 (5 bases each). Germline values: CDR1 SNHLY, CDR2 FYNNEI. There are 11 residues in the CDR3. The V end was cut by 8 bases, the J end by 10 bases, with 12 bases between. Here the CDR3 DNA reads TGTGCCAGCCTAGGGACCTACGAGCAGTTCTTC. Its protein product is CASLGTYEQFF.

This clonotype has a count of ten or more. The V call is TRBV28, the J call TRBJ2-3; D perhaps matches TRBD1 (5 bases). The V end was cut by 3 bases, the J end by 4 bases, with 8 bases between. The CDR3 length is 13 residues. Per the germline V gene, CDR1 is MDHEN and CDR2 is SYDVKM. The CDR3 loop is CASSLQGPDTQYF. The CDR3 region has the DNA TGTGCCAGCAGTTTGCAGGGCCCAGATACGCAGTATTTT.

In regard to this clonotype: A read error may be the cause here, since a much bigger clone is one base away. This rearrangement joins TRBV11-3 to TRBJ1-4; D is unresolved. From germline, CDR1 is SGHNT and CDR2 YENEEA. The CDR3 has 15 amino acids. CDR3 region: CAGSLDGQQNEKLFF. The DNA of the CDR3 is TGTGCCGGCAGCTTAGACGGGCAGCAAAATGAAAAACTGTTTTTT. Supplemented by reference TRBV11-3 and TRBJ1-4, the full variable domain reads EAGVVQSPRYKIIEKKQPVAFWCNPISGHNTLYWYLQNLGQGPELLIRYENEEAVDDSQLPKDRFSAERLKGVDSTLKIQPAELGDSAVYLCAGSLDGQQNEKLFFGSGTQLSVL.

In its sample, this clonotype was seen many times. The J gene is TRBJ2-7, the V gene TRBV20-1, with 11 nucleotides matching TRBD1. The V and J ends lost 5 bases and 3 bases, in that order; junction bases with no gene match: 6. Germline V gene lookup returns CDR1 DFQATT and CDR2 SNEGSKA (reference sequence). This CDR3 has 14 residues. The CDR3 DNA follows: TGCAGTGCTCGCCCCGGGACAGGGGGCTACGAGCAGTACTTC. It yields the protein CSARPGTGGYEQYF.

This clonotype has only a few counts. V is TRBV7-3 and J is TRBJ2-1; tentative D call: TRBD1 (7 bases). This CDR3 comprises 15 residues. Trimming removed 4 bases at V and 7 bases at J, with 17 bases between. Germline CDR1 SGHTA, CDR2 FQGTGA. CDR3 DNA: TGTGCCAGCAGCTATTCTAGCAGGGGGGCGAATGAGCAGTTCTTC. Amino acid sequence: CASSYSSRGANEQFF.

Here the CDR3 DNA reads TGTGCCAGCAGCTTAGCGCGTAGCGGGGGCTCCTACAATGAGCAGTTCTTC. This gives the protein CASSLARSGGSYNEQFF. This chain links TRBV7-9 with TRBJ2-1; 9 bases map to TRBD2. Germline V CDR1 and CDR2: SEHNR, FQNEAQ (reference sequence). J was trimmed by 0 bases and V by 0 bases; bases with no gene match: 3. The CDR3 is 17 residues long.

This chain joins TRBV4-1 and TRBJ2-7, with D perhaps matching TRBD1 or TRBD2 (6 bases each). The V end lost 4 bases, the J end lost 3 bases, and 16 bases lay between the germline ends. From germline, CDR1 is MGHRA and CDR2 YSYEKL. The CDR3 is made up of 15 amino acids. The CDR3 loop reads CASSRIARGDYEQYF. In nucleotides, the CDR3 is TGCGCCAGCAGCCGGATCGCGAGGGGGGACTACGAGCAGTACTTC.

The sample holds a few counts of this clonotype. This chain uses TRBV27 with TRBJ1-5; maybe TRBD1 (6 bases). Trimming took 4 bases from V and 4 from J, leaving 23 bases between them. Germline CDR1 is MNHEY and CDR2 is SMNVEV (reference sequence). The CDR3 consists of 18 residues. The chain's CDR3 is CASSSLVGIVQGNQPQHF. The CDR3 DNA is TGTGCCAGCAGTTCCCTCGTAGGGATAGTACAGGGTAATCAGCCCCAGCATTTT.

As concerns this clonotype: Just one base apart from a much larger clone, this may be a read error. The genes are TRBV2 and TRBJ2-5; 8 positions agree with TRBD2. The CDR3 extends over 16 amino acids. Germline-derived CDR1 and CDR2 are SNHLY and FYNNEI. The CDR3 coding sequence is TGTGCCAGTGATTTAAAAGCGGGGGTCTCGCAAGAGGCCCAGTACTTC. Translated, it gives CASDLKAGVSQEAQYF.

The chain uses TRBV28 and TRBJ1-5; D unresolved. Trimming removed 4 bases at V and 5 bases at J, with 9 bases between. The CDR3 consists of 13 residues. The germline gives CDR1 MDHEN, CDR2 SYDVKM. The CDR3 bases are TGTGCCAGCAGTTCCCCGGACTATCAGCCCCAGCATTTT. It specifies CASSSPDYQPQHF.

This clonotype was seen many times. The rearrangement links TRBV4-2 to TRBJ2-5; D gene uncertain. V was clipped by 0 bases and J by 5 bases, with 16 bases between them. Per the germline V gene, CDR1 is LGHNA and CDR2 is YNFKEQ. CDR3 size: 16 residues. The CDR3 protein is CASSQEPGSYSETQYF. In DNA form, the CDR3 reads TGTGCCAGCAGCCAAGAGCCCGGCAGCTATAGCGAGACCCAGTACTTC.

There are many counts of this clonotype. The chain uses TRBV6-1 and TRBJ2-3, with 7 bases identical to TRBD2. The CDR3 totals 19 residues. Germline CDR1 and CDR2: MNHNS and SASEGT. Germline trimming cut 0 bases from V and 3 bases from J; bases unmatched to any gene: 15. The CDR3 sequence: CASSEASGGGGFWTDTQYF. DNA for the CDR3: TGTGCCAGCAGTGAAGCCAGCGGTGGGGGGGGTTTTTGGACAGATACGCAGTATTTT.

V gene TRBV28 combines with J gene TRBJ2-5; TRBD2 agrees at 10 bases. The ends lost 5 bases at V and 6 bases at J; junction bases unmatched: 9. Germline V gene lookup returns CDR1 MDHEN and CDR2 SYDVKM. The CDR3 runs to 15 residues. This CDR3 is CASSALAGKSKTQYF. DNA of the CDR3: TGTGCCAGCAGTGCACTAGCGGGGAAGTCAAAGACCCAGTACTTC.

This clonotype occurred many times. This sequence joins TRBV5-1 and TRBJ2-2; no definite D call. CDR1 is SGHRS, CDR2 YFSETQ, per germline. The length of the CDR3 is 15 residues. Trimming removed 1 base from V and 5 bases from J, with 12 bases in between. The CDR3 region has the DNA TGCGCCAGCAGCTTGTCGGCAGTCCCTACCGGGGAGCTGTTTTTT. This encodes CASSLSAVPTGELFF.

The genes are TRBV28 and TRBJ2-5, with D perhaps matching TRBD1 (5 bases). Germline lookup yields CDR1 MDHEN and CDR2 SYDVKM. The CDR3 sequence is 16 residues long. The ends were cut back, 5 bases at V and 5 bases at J, with 21 bases in the middle. For the CDR3, the DNA is TGTGCCAGCAGTCCCCCCAGGGCAGCCCTTAGGGAGACCCAGTACTTC. Its protein is CASSPPRAALRETQYF. Supplemented by reference TRBV28 and TRBJ2-5, the full variable domain reads DVKVTQSSRYLVKRTGEKVFLECVQDMDHENMFWYRQDPGLGLRLIYFSYDVKMKEKGDIPEGYSVSREKKERFSLILESASTNQTSMYLCASSPPRAALRETQYFGPGTRLLVL.

This clonotype was counted many times. The chain couples TRBV12-3 or TRBV12-4 to TRBJ2-5; D could derive from TRBD1 or TRBD2 (5 bases each). The ends were cut back, 5 bases at V and 4 bases at J, with 14 bases in the middle. The CDR3 is 14 amino acids. The CDR3 nucleotides are TGTGCCAGCAGTAATGATGGGGCGGGAGAGACCCAGTACTTC. It encodes CASSNDGAGETQYF.

As to this clonotype: A single base is all that separates this from a far larger clone, so a read error is likely. The CDR3 loop reads CASSESTSATEAFF. The CDR3 nucleotides are TGTGCCAGCAGTGAGTCTACGTCGGCCACTGAAGCTTTCTTT. J is TRBJ1-1 and V is TRBV6-2 or TRBV6-3; no clear D. Trimming cost V 5 bases and J 4 bases, with 14 bases left between them. CDR1 is MNHEY and CDR2 is SVGEGT in the germline V gene. This CDR3 contains 14 residues.

V and J are TRBV9 and TRBJ1-6, with D hard to call. The V gene's germline CDR1 is SGDLS and CDR2 YYNGEE. The CDR3 contains 13 residues. Deletions cut 1 base from V and 6 bases from J, with 5 bases between. The CDR3 loop reads CASSVISNSPLHF. The CDR3 coding sequence is TGTGCCAGCAGCGTAATAAGTAATTCACCCCTCCACTTT.

The sample holds many counts of this clonotype. The chain recombines TRBV4-3 with TRBJ2-7; D remains unclear. CDR3 length: 13 amino acids. Trimming stripped 4 bases from V and 3 bases from J, with 10 bases between. Germline loops: CDR1 LGHNA, CDR2 YSLEER. CDR3 nucleotide sequence: TGCGCCAGCAGCCGTCCCCCGCTCTACGAGCAGTACTTC. Amino acids: CASSRPPLYEQYF.

This chain uses TRBV29-1 with TRBJ2-5, with D maybe TRBD1 (5 bases). V lost 4 bases to trimming and J lost 3 bases, with 12 bases between them. This CDR3 is built from 13 residues. Germline loops: CDR1 SQVTM, CDR2 ANQGSEA. CDR3 nucleotides: TGCAGCGTTGCGCCCGCAGGGAAAGAGACCCAGTACTTC. Its translation: CSVAPAGKETQYF.